Shown below are 17 T cell receptor beta chains from a single sample sequenced in a study of cytomegalovirus exposure and HLA in healthy donors. The method was immunoSEQ multiplex PCR; TCRdb's version includes in-frame clones alone and lacks a portion of them. This table holds about 170,000 clones, 80% to 90% found once. The sample comprised PBMCs. Receptors originate from a woman under 40 in good health and CMV-seronegative.

This clone was seen a single time. This chain connects TRBV7-9 to TRBJ2-7; possibly TRBD1 for D (6 bases). Trimming removed 4 bases at V and 0 bases at J, with 13 bases between. This CDR3 contains 15 residues. Germline CDR1 SEHNR, CDR2 FQNEAQ (reference sequence). For the CDR3, the DNA is TGTGCCAGCAGCTACCGCCGGGACACCTCCTACGAGCAGTACTTC. The encoded protein is CASSYRRDTSYEQYF.

The chain combines TRBV9 with TRBJ2-1, with D maybe TRBD2 (5 bases). Germline CDR1 reads SGDLS; CDR2 reads YYNGEE. V dropped 3 bases and J dropped 7 bases, with 20 bases sitting between them. This CDR3 contains 16 residues. The CDR3 nucleotides are TGTGCCAGCAGCGGGCTGTGGTCTCTTGGGGAGAATGAGCAGTTCTTC. Its translation is CASSGLWSLGENEQFF.

The J gene is TRBJ1-2, the V gene TRBV6-1, with D hard to call. CDR1 and CDR2 (germline): MNHNS, SASEGT. The CDR3 consists of 12 residues. The germline V and J ends were trimmed by 2 bases and 4 bases, with 5 bases remaining between them. In DNA form, the CDR3 reads TGTGCCAGCAGTGAAAAGGTCTATGGCTACACCTTC. Its translation: CASSEKVYGYTF.

The chain joins TRBV28 to TRBJ2-1; 11 positions match TRBD2. Germline V lookup: CDR1 MDHEN, CDR2 SYDVKM. The CDR3 totals 17 residues. Germline trimming cut 7 bases from V and 0 bases from J; bases unmatched to any gene: 8. The CDR3 reads CASISTSGGSSYNEQFF. CDR3 DNA: TGTGCCAGCATCTCTACTAGCGGGGGTAGCTCCTACAATGAGCAGTTCTTC.

V and J are TRBV5-6 and TRBJ2-7; unclear D gene. There are 15 residues in the CDR3. V gave up 0 bases and J gave up 7 bases, with 17 bases separating them. The germline gives CDR1 SGHDT, CDR2 YYEEEE. The CDR3 loop is CASSLARIAYGEQYF. The DNA for the CDR3 is TGTGCCAGCAGCTTGGCACGGATTGCCTATGGGGAGCAGTACTTC.

This sequence joins TRBV7-2 and TRBJ1-1, with D hard to call. Trimming stripped 5 bases from V and 5 bases from J, with 15 bases between. Germline V gives CDR1 SGHTA, CDR2 FQGNSA. This CDR3 spans 14 amino acids. The DNA for the CDR3 is TGTGCCAGCAGCCCAAGCCCAGTCGGTACTGAAGCTTTCTTT. Protein product: CASSPSPVGTEAFF.

The chain employs TRBV25-1 and TRBJ1-1; no firm D call. Germline CDR1 and CDR2: MGHDK and SYGVNS. Trimming shortened V by 4 bases and J by 1 base, and 10 bases separated the two germline ends. The CDR3 is 14 amino acids. CDR3 sequence: CASSGVGPNTEAFF. CDR3 nucleotide sequence: TGTGCCAGCAGTGGCGTTGGCCCGAACACTGAAGCTTTCTTT.

This chain links TRBV5-1 with TRBJ2-2, with TRBD2 identical over 12 bases. The CDR3 sequence is 17 residues long. CDR1 and CDR2 (germline): SGHRS, YFSETQ. Unmatched junction bases numbered 8, after V lost 4 bases and J lost 4 bases. The CDR3 reads CASSPLTSGSGTGELFF. CDR3 coding DNA: TGCGCCAGCAGCCCCCTGACTAGCGGGAGTGGCACCGGGGAGCTGTTTTTT.

V usage is TRBV7-2 and J usage is TRBJ1-1, with D hard to call. This CDR3 contains 13 residues. The V and J ends lost 4 bases and 5 bases respectively, with 11 bases between them. Germline V CDR1 and CDR2: SGHTA, FQGNSA. This CDR3 reads CASSSSPGTEAFF. CDR3 coding DNA: TGTGCCAGCAGCTCCTCACCGGGGACTGAAGCTTTCTTT.

The rearrangement uses TRBV6-5 and TRBJ2-1, with 7 bases fitting TRBD2. CDR3 size: 16 residues. Trimming took 4 bases from V and 3 from J; bases not matched to a gene: 9. CDR1 is MNHEY, CDR2 SVGAGI, per germline. The CDR3 sequence: CASSLEGGSLYNEQFF. The DNA for the CDR3 is TGTGCCAGCAGTTTAGAGGGAGGGTCGCTCTACAATGAGCAGTTCTTC.

The rearrangement links TRBV5-1 to TRBJ2-2; 8 nucleotides agree with TRBD1. V lost 4 bases, J lost 5 bases, and 10 bases stayed unmatched. This CDR3 is built from 16 residues. Germline V gene sequence: CDR1 SGHRS, CDR2 YFSETQ. The CDR3 DNA reads as TGCGCCAGCAGCATGGGACAGGCGGCGGGGACCGGGGAGCTGTTTTTT. Translated, it gives CASSMGQAAGTGELFF.

The chain couples TRBV27 to TRBJ2-7; either TRBD1 or TRBD2 may supply D (5 bases each). This CDR3 has 15 amino acids. The V gene lost 2 bases and the J gene lost 4 bases, with 15 bases spanning the gap. CDR1 is MNHEY, CDR2 SMNVEV, per germline (reference sequence). DNA of the CDR3: TGTGCCAGCAGTTTAAGAGGGTTGGGGGAATACGAGCAGTACTTC. Protein: CASSLRGLGEYEQYF.

With regard to this clone: One base away lies a much larger clone, so this may be a sequencing read error. This sequence joins TRBV2 and TRBJ1-6, with TRBD1 matching 9 bases. Germline V lookup: CDR1 SNHLY, CDR2 FYNNEI. The CDR3 contains 14 residues. With V trimmed by 6 bases and J by 8 bases, 5 bases remained unmatched. The CDR3 is CASSPGQGDSPLHF. The CDR3 DNA follows: TGTGCCAGCAGCCCGGGACAGGGCGATTCACCCCTCCACTTT.

This chain links TRBV5-1 with TRBJ1-2; 9 positions agree with TRBD1. Germline V gene sequence: CDR1 SGHRS, CDR2 YFSETQ. With 3 bases clipped from V and 7 bases from J, the junction kept 7 bases outside the gene matches. The CDR3 loop spans 14 amino acids. The CDR3 region is CASSSPGQGGGYTF. Written as DNA, the CDR3 is TGCGCCAGCAGCTCCCCGGGACAGGGAGGTGGCTACACCTTC.

This clone turned up a few times. The V and J genes are TRBV30 and TRBJ2-2; D possibly corresponds to TRBD1 (6 bases). Germline loops: CDR1 GTSNPN, CDR2 SVGIG (reference sequence). V was trimmed by 1 base and J by 6 bases, leaving 9 bases between them. The CDR3 spans 13 residues. The CDR3, as DNA: TGTGCCTGGAGTGCAGGGGATTCCGGGGAGCTGTTTTTT. This encodes CAWSAGDSGELFF.

V gene TRBV15 combines with J gene TRBJ2-1; D is perhaps TRBD1 or TRBD2 (5 bases each). The CDR3 sequence is 13 residues long. In germline, CDR1 is LNHNV, CDR2 YYDKDF (reference sequence). V lost 5 bases and J lost 8, with 13 bases in between. For the CDR3, the DNA is TGTGCCACCAGCCAACAGAGGGGACATGAGCAGTTCTTC. Its translation: CATSQQRGHEQFF.

This clone was seen only a few times. The chain is built from TRBV4-1 and TRBJ1-5, with unresolved D. The V gene's germline CDR1 is MGHRA and CDR2 YSYEKL. Trimming left V 1 base short and J 3 bases short, with 4 bases between. The CDR3 sequence is 13 residues long. This CDR3 is CASSQADNQPQHF. The CDR3 DNA sequence: TGCGCCAGCAGCCAAGCGGACAATCAGCCCCAGCATTTT.